This TCR beta chain was observed in a study of blood T cell repertoires in COVID-19. Original processing notes: The authors estimated nucleated cell counts from reference gene primer amplification. Produced via immunoSEQ multiplex PCR; TCRdb's table is partial and in-frame only. V and J calls and clone size follow that table, whereas D and trimming were derived from the DNA. The sample comprises about 52,000 clones, about four fifths of which are singletons, and under 8.5% rests with the top ten. V dropped 9 bases and J dropped 5; count of bases not matched to a gene: 7. The CDR3 is 13 residues long. Germline CDR1 PRHDT, CDR2 FYEKMQ (reference sequence).

The clonotype comes from a man in his 70s with active COVID-19. The chain employs TRBV13 and TRBJ1-2; the match to TRBD1 covers 9 bases. The specimen sequenced was peripheral blood. The chain's CDR3 is CASQPGQGYGYTF. CDR3 bases: TGTGCCAGTCAACCGGGACAGGGATATGGCTACACCTTC.